This TCR beta chain was observed in a study of T cell responses to AZD1222 COVID-19 vaccine (dated by TCRdb to the early 2020s). Background for the entire study: Because spike-specific TCR depth and breadth did not differ between the two schedules, AZD1222 recipients who got a second dose at roughly 4 weeks were pooled with those who got a second dose at roughly 12 weeks. Trial participants were enrolled into age subgroups of 18-55, 56-69 and 70-plus years, which contained about 150, 27 and 61 TCR-sequenced participants, respectively. TCR sequencing covered some 250 trial participants: around 210 given two doses of AZD1222 and about 26 given two doses of MenACWY control vaccine.

Taken with the paper, the label for time point translates to: baseline before first vaccination. Vaccinee samples were obtained from the UK trials COV001 and COV002, which included a single-blind randomized controlled phase 2/3 trial of AZD1222 (ChAdOx1 nCoV-19) in healthy adults. For TCRbeta chain sequencing, PBMC samples from trial participants were taken at day 0 and at day 28 after the second dose. The CDR3 regions of human TCRbeta chains were analyzed by immunosequencing. On the study's bioinformatics: Repertoire TCRs were checked for matches against a reference library of SARS-CoV-2-specific TCRs that had been generated using the MIRA antigen-specificity platform. Breadth was defined as the fraction of unique TCRs that were SARS-CoV-2-associated. Depth was defined as the fraction of total T cells that were SARS-CoV-2-associated. Using the MIRA data, every spike-specific TCR was mapped to the spike region that the TCR reacted to and assigned to either a CD4 or a CD8 class. Log10-transformed breadth and depth values were compared by one-way ANOVA with Sidak's multiple comparisons tests. TCRdb stores this immuneACCESS table with in-frame sequences only. Part of the clones is absent; in the studies checked, under half of the shortfall reflects unresolved V genes, and no reason is known for the rest. V and J calls plus clone size are reproduced from that table; the DNA served to infer D and trimming. The sample records about 170,000 clones, approximately 95% of which are singletons. Jointly, the top ten make up 3.9% of the sample.

On this clone: Its antigen is unknown. No base qualities exist here, and no much larger clone lies one base off it.

Germline trimming amounts to 7 bases on V and 9 bases on J, with 6 as the count of junction bases outside the gene matches. The CDR3 starts with the cysteine, ends with the phenylalanine, and has 12 residues. The DNA shown is the 36-base CDR3, in frame from base 1. Overall results and qualifications from the work: Reportedly, almost half of the unique spike-specific TCRs recognized epitopes lying outside the regions that are mutated in the B.1.351 and B.1.1.7 variants. The 56-69-year group was small, and its depth increase did not reach significance, likely because of low power. The whole spike protein was spanned by vaccine-associated CD4 TCRs, and dominant responses were seen in regions 160-218 and 743-854. Spike-specific TCR breadth and depth rose significantly after two AZD1222 doses compared with day 0 and with MenACWY recipients. Conclusions about previously exposed vaccinees were limited because only a handful of AZD1222 recipients were SARS-CoV-2 seropositive at baseline. Participants were mostly white British, with more females than males. The authors suggested clonal diversity may have been underestimated. Because no samples from the day 14 peak response were available, repertoires could be characterized only after the peak T cell response.

The rearrangement combines TRBV12-3 or TRBV12-4 with TRBJ1-2, with 9 junctional bases fitting TRBD1. The receptor was derived from an adult in good health. The source material was peripheral blood, sampled on day 0 of AZD1222 vaccination. CDR3 loop: CASNTGGRSYTF. The nucleotide sequence reads as follows: TGTGCCAGCAATACAGGGGGCAGGAGCTACACCTTC.